Below, 10 T cell receptor beta chains from the same sample are listed, as sequenced in a study of blood T cells in healthy people across ages. Combining a sample-barcoded 5' primer with a J-beta primer mix, a second PCR ran for roughly 6 to 12 cycles. MiXCR, applied by TCRdb to the 5' RACE reads, yields one record per CDR3 protein. The repertoire includes 800,000 to 950,000 distinct CDR3 sequences, under 35% of them detected once, and roughly 10% sits in the top ten. These records were also assigned to another study, of T cells of mothers and their children.

The specimen was blood. Receptor source: a middle-aged woman in good health.

This clonotype was picked up many times. The chain links TRBV12-3 or TRBV12-4 to TRBJ2-5; D call uncertain. The length of the CDR3 is 13 residues. The V and J ends lost 1 base and 5 bases respectively, with 8 bases between them. As DNA, the CDR3 is TGTGCCAGCAGTTTAGAGCGAACGGAGACCCAGTACTTC. This sequence encodes CASSLERTETQYF.

This clonotype showed up many times. The genes are TRBV29-1 and TRBJ2-7, with a tentative D call TRBD2 (6 bases). Trimming cost V 1 base and J 2 bases, with 15 bases left between them. The CDR3 runs 15 residues. Germline V gives CDR1 SQVTM, CDR2 ANQGSEA. The CDR3 region has the DNA TGCAGCGTTGAAGGAGGTTCGGGAGAGACCTACGAGCAGTACTTC. Amino acids: CSVEGGSGETYEQYF.

The CDR3 loop reads CASSLEPGQGAYEQYF. The DNA of the CDR3 is TGTGCCAGCAGCTTAGAGCCGGGACAGGGTGCCTACGAGCAGTACTTC. This chain connects TRBV11-2 to TRBJ2-7; 9 positions agree with TRBD1. The junction had 5 bases not matched to a gene; V was cut back by 0 bases and J by 2 bases. The V gene's germline CDR1 is SGHAT and CDR2 FQNNGV. The CDR3 runs 16 residues. Drawing the rest from reference TRBV11-2 and TRBJ2-7, the complete variable domain is EAGVAQSPRYKIIEKRQSVAFWCNPISGHATLYWYQQILGQGPKLLIQFQNNGVVDDSQLPKDRFSAERLKGVDSTLKIQPAKLEDSAVYLCASSLEPGQGAYEQYFGPGTRLTVT.

Concerning this clonotype: An end of the junction differs from the germline gene, which may be a read error. The genes are TRBV5-1 and TRBJ2-1, with 8 positions matching TRBD1. This CDR3 has 15 residues. CDR1 is SGHRS and CDR2 is YFSETQ in the germline V gene. This chain's CDR3 is CASSPSLLDRAEQFF. The CDR3 coding sequence is TGTGCCAGCAGCCCCTCCTTACTGGACAGGGCGGAGCAGTTCTTC.

V and J are TRBV7-3 and TRBJ2-1, with D maybe TRBD2 (6 bases). Germline values: CDR1 SGHTA, CDR2 FQGTGA. This CDR3 has 14 amino acids. Between the trimmed V and J ends, which lost 4 bases and 9 bases, there was a span of 16 bases. The CDR3 nucleotides read TGTGCCAGCAGCTCGAGGGCGGACGGGGGTGAGCAGTTCTTC. Translated, it gives CASSSRADGGEQFF.

V gene TRBV5-4 combines with J gene TRBJ2-5, with 9 bases lining up with TRBD1. CDR1 SGHNT and CDR2 YYREEE come from the germline V gene (reference sequence). With 6 bases clipped from V and 5 bases from J, the junction kept 11 bases outside the gene matches. The CDR3 contains 15 residues. The CDR3 protein is CASNQAGQGSETQYF. DNA for the CDR3: TGTGCCAGCAACCAGGCGGGACAGGGAAGTGAGACCCAGTACTTC.

The rearrangement joins TRBV9 to TRBJ2-3; 9 bases agree with TRBD1. Germline loops: CDR1 SGDLS, CDR2 YYNGEE. Unmatched junction bases numbered 1, after V lost 0 bases and J lost 2 bases. This CDR3 contains 15 residues. This CDR3 is CASSVGTGATDTQYF. Written as DNA, the CDR3 is TGTGCCAGCAGCGTAGGGACAGGGGCCACAGATACGCAGTATTTT.

The chain is built from TRBV5-5 and TRBJ1-2; unclear D gene. This CDR3 spans 17 amino acids. Germline CDR1 is SGHKS and CDR2 is YYEKEE (reference sequence). V lost 3 bases, J lost 8 bases, and 26 bases lay in between. CDR3 sequence: CASSSDSAGPRWEGYTF. The DNA for the CDR3 is TGTGCCAGCAGCTCGGATAGCGCGGGCCCCCGTTGGGAGGGCTACACCTTC.

This clonotype was observed at least ten times. The chain has TRBV28 and TRBJ2-1; weak D call: TRBD2 (5 bases). Germline V gene data show CDR1 as MDHEN and CDR2 as SYDVKM. The CDR3 runs 15 residues. V was shortened by 5 bases and J by 0 bases, with 11 bases between the two germline ends. The CDR3 DNA is TGTGCCAGCAGTCCACGACTAAACTCCTACAATGAGCAGTTCTTC. Its protein is CASSPRLNSYNEQFF. Variable domain in full (rest from reference TRBV28 and TRBJ2-1): DVKVTQSSRYLVKRTGEKVFLECVQDMDHENMFWYRQDPGLGLRLIYFSYDVKMKEKGDIPEGYSVSREKKERFSLILESASTNQTSMYLCASSPRLNSYNEQFFGPGTRLTVL.

The chain links TRBV25-1 to TRBJ1-5; TRBD1 matches 7 bases. Germline V gene sequence: CDR1 MGHDK, CDR2 SYGVNS. The V and J ends lost 2 bases and 0 bases, in that order; junction bases with no gene match: 1. This CDR3 region has 15 residues. CDR3 in DNA: TGTGCCAGCAGTGAAGGGACAGATAGCAATCAGCCCCAGCATTTT. Protein sequence: CASSEGTDSNQPQHF.